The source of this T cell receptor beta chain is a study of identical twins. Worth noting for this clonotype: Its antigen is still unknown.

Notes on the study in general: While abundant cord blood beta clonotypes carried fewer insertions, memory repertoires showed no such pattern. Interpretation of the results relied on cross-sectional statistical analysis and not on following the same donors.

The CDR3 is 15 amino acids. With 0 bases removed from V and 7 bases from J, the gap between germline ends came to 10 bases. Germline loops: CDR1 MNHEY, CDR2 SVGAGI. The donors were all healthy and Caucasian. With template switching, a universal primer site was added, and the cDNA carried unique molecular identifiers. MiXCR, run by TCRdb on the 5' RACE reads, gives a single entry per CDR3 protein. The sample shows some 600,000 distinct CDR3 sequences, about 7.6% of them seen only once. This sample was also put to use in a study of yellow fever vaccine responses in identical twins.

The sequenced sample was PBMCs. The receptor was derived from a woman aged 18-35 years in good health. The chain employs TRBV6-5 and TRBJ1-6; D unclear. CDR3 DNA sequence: TGTGCCAGCAGTTACTCGCAGGCGAGGAATTCACCCCTCCACTTT. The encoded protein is CASSYSQARNSPLHF.